The rows below give T cell receptor beta chains drawn from one sample of a study of OX40 agonist ivuxolimab in advanced cancers. Libraries were prepared by immunoSEQ multiplex PCR; TCRdb keeps only in-frame clonotypes and omits some of them. The top ten hold roughly 0.56% of the sample, which has around 100,000 clones, 85% to 95% seen once. This specimen was CD4+ or CD8+ T cells sorted from blood, taken in a trial of the OX40 agonist ivuxolimab. Receptors were obtained from an adult with an advanced solid tumor such as melanoma, head and neck, liver or kidney cancer. Each CDR3 is given with its conserved first and last residue. The D gene is left open where the match is weak. Clone size is shown for a subset of rows, as once, few, many or a class of expanded clone.

clone_size	v_call	j_call	d_call	cdr3_aa	cdr3_nt
NA	TRBV28	TRBJ2-1	NA	CASSLGGSSYNEQFF	TGTGCCAGCAGTTTAGGAGGGAGCTCCTACAATGAGCAGTTCTTC
NA	TRBV4-1	TRBJ2-3	NA	CASSLALVSSADTQYF	TGCGCCAGCAGCCTAGCCCTAGTTTCGTCTGCCGATACGCAGTATTTT
NA	TRBV9	TRBJ2-3	NA	CASSVGLLQGDTQYF	TGTGCCAGCAGCGTAGGGCTCCTTCAGGGGGATACGCAGTATTTT
once	TRBV29-1	TRBJ1-2	NA	CSVGEHGGYTF	TGCAGCGTGGGGGAGCACGGGGGCTACACCTTC
NA	TRBV2	TRBJ1-4	NA	CASAFGPPTEKLFF	TGTGCCAGCGCTTTTGGGCCTCCGACGGAAAAACTGTTTTTT
NA	TRBV19	TRBJ1-1	TRBD1	CASSGRGRETEAFF	TGTGCCAGTAGTGGAAGGGGGCGCGAGACTGAAGCTTTCTTT
NA	TRBV20-1	TRBJ2-7	NA	CSATGTYEQYF	TGCAGTGCTACTGGGACCTACGAGCAGTACTTC
NA	TRBV7-8	TRBJ2-5	NA	CASSPQRGETQYF	TGTGCCAGCAGCCCACAGAGGGGAGAGACCCAGTACTTC
NA	TRBV7-6	TRBJ2-7	NA	CASSLSSQKTEQYF	TGTGCCAGCAGCTTATCTTCCCAGAAGACTGAGCAGTACTTC
once	TRBV11-2	TRBJ2-5	NA	CASSLGSYTYTHEETQYF	TGTGCCAGCAGCTTAGGCTCCTACACCTACACACATGAAGAGACCCAGTACTTC
NA	TRBV19	TRBJ2-3	NA	CASSSSGATQYF	TGTGCCAGTAGTTCATCAGGTGCTACGCAGTATTTT
NA	TRBV19	TRBJ1-4	TRBD1	CASSLQQGPNEKLFF	TGTGCCAGTAGTTTGCAACAGGGGCCTAATGAAAAACTGTTTTTT
NA	TRBV30	TRBJ2-6	NA	CAWSGLRDAKDSGANVLTF	TGTGCCTGGAGTGGTCTCCGGGACGCCAAGGACTCTGGGGCCAACGTCCTGACTTTC
NA	TRBV14	TRBJ2-5	TRBD1	CASSLGQGPYRSQYF	TGTGCCAGCAGCCTAGGACAGGGGCCGTATCGGTCCCAGTACTTC
once	TRBV4-3	TRBJ2-7	TRBD1	CASSQTGTGGFEQYF	TGCGCCAGCAGCCAAACCGGGACAGGGGGCTTCGAGCAGTACTTC